The clone carrying this T cell receptor (beta chain) was detected many times. Antigen specificity is unknown. The hyperthyroidism was newly diagnosed and had lasted under 2 months; the patients were aged 18 to 65. Every diagnosis used clinical symptoms, serum thyroxine and TRAb, thyroid ultrasound and orbital computed tomography. The sample is drawn from a study of T cells in Graves' hyperthyroidism and ophthalmopathy. Whole-study context: Blood was drawn when the patient was first diagnosed and still untreated. The study, taken as a whole, reports: A 13 V-J signature model discriminated ophthalmopathy versus stable hyperthyroidism.

Using RNA transcripts as the source, TCR beta CDR3 regions were amplified. Researchers ran a first-round RT-PCR on the TCR CDR3 using the HTBI primer set. TCRdb ran MiXCR on the multiplex PCR reads and lists one entry per CDR3 protein. The sample has 550,000 to 800,000 distinct CDR3 sequences, around a sixth seen once; the top ten hold around 15%. The V gene's germline CDR1 is MDHEN and CDR2 SYDVKM. The ends lost 5 bases at V and 8 bases at J; junction bases unmatched: 15. This CDR3 contains 16 residues. The chain recombines TRBV28 with TRBJ2-1, with TRBD1 identical over 7 bases. The sample was blood. This sequence originates from a man aged 50-60 years with Graves' hyperthyroidism. CDR3 nucleotides: TGTGCCAGCAGTACCAATCCGACAGGGATGCAATATGAGCAGTTCTTC. Translating gives CASSTNPTGMQYEQFF.